This entry lists 27 T cell receptor beta chains sequenced from one sample in a study of lymphopenia after photon versus proton radiotherapy. Clones were sequenced by immunoSEQ multiplex PCR, and TCRdb holds only the in-frame ones, with some missing. The sample lists approximately 150,000 clones, around nine tenths occurring once. The sample consisted of peripheral blood, taken from a patient treated with photon-based radiotherapy. Source of these receptors: a man between 45 and 60 years old with gastric cancer.

The chain has TRBV7-3 and TRBJ2-1, with 10 nucleotides matching TRBD2. The CDR3 is made up of 15 amino acids. Germline V gene sequence: CDR1 SGHTA, CDR2 FQGTGA. The trim removed 2 bases at V and 4 bases at J, leaving 2 bases unmatched. CDR3 nucleotides: TGTGCCAGCAGCTTACTAGCGGGAGATTACAATGAGCAGTTCTTC. This translates into CASSLLAGDYNEQFF.

In its sample, this clone was seen once. The V call is TRBV7-2, the J call TRBJ2-1; unclear D gene. The CDR3 length is 17 residues. V was pared by 4 bases and J by 0 bases, with 16 bases between. From germline, CDR1 is SGHTA and CDR2 FQGNSA. CDR3 sequence reads: CASSSQIYPSSYNEQFF. In DNA, the CDR3 is TGTGCCAGCAGCTCCCAAATCTACCCGAGCTCCTACAATGAGCAGTTCTTC.

Points on this clone: Other DNA sequences in this sample translate to the same CDR3. This chain uses TRBV18 with TRBJ2-3; unclear D gene. V was clipped by 3 bases and J by 4 bases, with 8 bases between them. This CDR3 comprises 13 residues. The V gene's germline CDR1 is KGHSH and CDR2 LQKENI. CDR3 protein: CASSPPSADTQYF. CDR3 coding DNA: TGTGCCAGCTCACCTCCCTCGGCAGATACGCAGTATTTT.

With regard to this clone: Other nucleotide sequences in the sample specify the same CDR3. This chain joins TRBV25-1 and TRBJ2-2; TRBD1 aligns across 11 bases. The CDR3 loop spans 14 amino acids. Germline values: CDR1 MGHDK, CDR2 SYGVNS. J was trimmed by 5 bases and V by 6 bases; bases with no gene match: 2. CDR3 in DNA: TGTGCCAGCAGGGGGACAGGGGGGACCGGGGAGCTGTTTTTT. This sequence encodes CASRGTGGTGELFF.

The chain couples TRBV18 to TRBJ2-3; D is perhaps TRBD2 (6 bases). The CDR3 contains 13 residues. CDR1 and CDR2 from the germline V gene are KGHSH and LQKENI. V lost 3 bases to trimming and J lost 12 bases, with 16 bases between them. The CDR3 bases are TGTGCCAGCTCACCTCAACCGGGGGAACCCCAGTATTTT. Its translation is CASSPQPGEPQYF. The full variable domain, rest sourced from reference TRBV18 and TRBJ2-3, is NAGVMQNPRHLVRRRGQEARLRCSPMKGHSHVYWYRQLPEEGLKFMVYLQKENIIDESGMPKERFSAEFPKEGPSILRIQQVVRGDSAAYFCASSPQPGEPQYFGPGTRLTVL.

The chain carries TRBV4-1 and TRBJ2-5; 13 bases are shared with TRBD2. The CDR3 length is 20 residues. J gave up 2 bases and V 4 bases, and 16 bases lay outside the gene matches. Germline CDR1 is MGHRA and CDR2 is YSYEKL. CDR3 loop: CASSPFGGGLAGALQETQYF. Here the CDR3 DNA reads TGCGCCAGCAGCCCCTTTGGGGGAGGACTAGCGGGAGCTTTACAAGAGACCCAGTACTTC.

This chain joins TRBV14 and TRBJ1-2; D not certain. Germline loops: CDR1 SGHDN, CDR2 FVKESK. This CDR3 has 14 amino acids. With 2 bases removed from V and 0 bases from J, the gap between germline ends came to 7 bases. CDR3 coding DNA: TGTGCCAGCAGCCAAAGGAATGCTAACTATGGCTACACCTTC. Protein: CASSQRNANYGYTF.

The chain couples TRBV7-6 to TRBJ2-1; D tentatively fits TRBD1 or TRBD2 (5 bases each). Germline lookup yields CDR1 SGHVS and CDR2 FNYEAQ. Trimming removed 2 bases at V and 7 bases at J, with 15 bases between. The CDR3 has 15 amino acids. CDR3 sequence: CASSLNPGPMNEQFF. In DNA, the CDR3 is TGTGCCAGCAGCTTAAATCCGGGACCTATGAATGAGCAGTTCTTC.

The J gene is TRBJ2-7, the V gene TRBV9, with 8 positions matching TRBD1. The CDR3 is 14 residues long. V lost 3 bases to trimming and J lost 9 bases; unmatched junction nucleotides: 11. Looked up from germline, CDR1 is SGDLS and CDR2 is YYNGEE. This CDR3 reads CASSASGTGMRQYF. In DNA, the CDR3 is TGTGCCAGCAGCGCCTCCGGGACAGGAATGCGGCAGTACTTC.

This chain connects TRBV18 to TRBJ2-3, with 10 bases lining up with TRBD1. The germline CDR1 and CDR2 sequences are KGHSH and LQKENI. This CDR3 contains 15 residues. After removal of 5 bases from V and 4 bases from J, the junction contained 6 bases not matched to a gene. CDR3 bases: TGTGCCAGCTCAACGGGACAGGGGCAATCAGATACGCAGTATTTT. It encodes CASSTGQGQSDTQYF. The full variable domain, in which reference TRBV18 and TRBJ2-3 provide the parts outside the CDR3, is NAGVMQNPRHLVRRRGQEARLRCSPMKGHSHVYWYRQLPEEGLKFMVYLQKENIIDESGMPKERFSAEFPKEGPSILRIQQVVRGDSAAYFCASSTGQGQSDTQYFGPGTRLTVL.

The CDR3 coding sequence is TGTGCCATCAGTGAGTCTGGGGCCAGCGACCATGAGCAGTTCTTC. Its translation: CAISESGASDHEQFF. The chain uses TRBV10-3 and TRBJ2-1, with D possibly matching TRBD1 (5 bases). V lost 0 bases to trimming and J lost 8 bases, with 14 bases between them. This CDR3 contains 15 residues. Germline V gene lookup returns CDR1 ENHRY and CDR2 SYGVKD.

The V call is TRBV6-1, the J call TRBJ1-5; no clear D gene. CDR1 and CDR2 from the germline V gene are MNHNS and SASEGT. The V gene lost 2 bases and the J gene lost 3 bases, with 8 bases spanning the gap. There are 14 residues in the CDR3. For the CDR3, the DNA is TGTGCCAGCAGTGAACTACAAGCCAATCAGCCCCAGCATTTT. Amino acid sequence: CASSELQANQPQHF.

This clone has a handful of counts. Germline and junction disagree at one end, which may indicate a read error. This rearrangement joins TRBV30 to TRBJ1-4, with no clear D. Germline V lookup: CDR1 GTSNPN, CDR2 SVGIG (reference sequence). This CDR3 has 16 amino acids. Here the CDR3 DNA reads TGTGCCGGGAGGGTAGGGAAGAGAGGAACTAATGAAAAACTGTTTTTT. Translation gives CAGRVGKRGTNEKLFF.

The chain recombines TRBV5-1 with TRBJ1-2, with D possibly TRBD1 on 6 matching bases. V lost 0 bases to trimming and J lost 4 bases, with 7 bases between them. Germline V gives CDR1 SGHRS, CDR2 YFSETQ. The CDR3 is made up of 13 amino acids. Written as DNA, the CDR3 is TGCGCCAGCAGCTTGGCGGACAGCTATGGCTACACCTTC. This gives the protein CASSLADSYGYTF.

This sequence joins TRBV6-6 and TRBJ2-7; TRBD1 agrees at 9 bases. This CDR3 spans 15 amino acids. Trimming cost V 2 bases and J 2 bases; bases outside gene matches: 4. The germline CDR1 and CDR2 sequences are MNHNY and SVGAGI (reference sequence). This chain's CDR3 is CASSYRGTGPYEQYF. The CDR3 DNA is TGTGCCAGCAGTTACCGCGGGACAGGGCCCTACGAGCAGTACTTC.

The rearrangement links TRBV7-2 to TRBJ2-5; 11 positions agree with TRBD2. Germline CDR1 is SGHTA and CDR2 is FQGNSA. After removal of 8 bases from V and 1 base from J, the junction contained 15 bases not matched to a gene. This CDR3 is built from 18 residues. Here the CDR3 reads CASGSGTSGPRGQETQYF. CDR3 coding DNA: TGTGCCAGCGGATCCGGGACTAGCGGTCCCAGGGGCCAAGAGACCCAGTACTTC.

V usage is TRBV28 and J usage is TRBJ2-7; the D is unclear. V lost 4 bases to trimming and J lost 6 bases, with 7 bases between them. This CDR3 region has 11 residues. Germline loops: CDR1 MDHEN, CDR2 SYDVKM. The DNA for the CDR3 is TGTGCCAGCAGTTACCCCGGCGAGCAGTACTTC. Translating it yields CASSYPGEQYF.

The rearrangement uses TRBV5-1 and TRBJ2-3; D is possibly TRBD1 or TRBD2 (5 bases each). Germline V gene sequence: CDR1 SGHRS, CDR2 YFSETQ. The CDR3 consists of 14 residues. Trimming took off 9 bases at V and 3 bases at J, with 17 bases between the two ends. For the CDR3, the DNA is TGCGCCACCCGACGGGACGGAGGAACAGATACGCAGTATTTT. This sequence encodes CATRRDGGTDTQYF.

V and J are TRBV5-4 and TRBJ2-5, with TRBD2 as a possible D gene (6 bases). Deletions cut 3 bases from V and 0 bases from J, with 9 bases between. The CDR3 has 14 residues. Germline CDR1 reads SGHNT; CDR2 reads YYREEE (reference sequence). The CDR3 DNA reads as TGTGCCAGCAGCTCATTAGCGGACCAAGAGACCCAGTACTTC. Its protein product is CASSSLADQETQYF.

The chain recombines TRBV5-6 with TRBJ1-1; D may be TRBD1 (5 bases). V was cut by 2 bases and J by 3 bases, with 11 bases left in between. Per germline, CDR1 SGHDT and CDR2 YYEEEE. The CDR3 covers 14 residues. The CDR3 spells CASSFGGGDTEAFF. The CDR3 DNA follows: TGTGCCAGCAGCTTCGGTGGGGGGGACACTGAAGCTTTCTTT. Supplemented by reference TRBV5-6 and TRBJ1-1, the full variable domain reads DAGVTQSPTHLIKTRGQQVTLRCSPKSGHDTVSWYQQALGQGPQFIFQYYEEEERQRGNFPDRFSGHQFPNYSSELNVNALLLGDSALYLCASSFGGGDTEAFFGQGTRLTVV.

The chain joins TRBV9 to TRBJ2-5, with 9 bases matching TRBD1. In germline, CDR1 is SGDLS, CDR2 YYNGEE. The CDR3 has 15 amino acids. The trim removed 0 bases at V and 5 bases at J, leaving 5 bases unmatched. CDR3 residues: CASSVGTGVWETQYF. The DNA of the CDR3 is TGTGCCAGCAGCGTAGGGACAGGGGTATGGGAGACCCAGTACTTC.

The chain recombines TRBV27 with TRBJ2-1, with TRBD2 identical over 11 bases. Germline V gene lookup returns CDR1 MNHEY and CDR2 SMNVEV (reference sequence). The junction had 15 bases not matched to a gene; V was cut back by 2 bases and J by 15 bases. This CDR3 has 16 amino acids. CDR3 protein: CASSLERTSGPGALFF. The CDR3 DNA reads as TGTGCCAGCAGTTTAGAAAGGACTAGCGGGCCGGGGGCGTTGTTCTTC.

The gene calls are TRBV7-2 and TRBJ2-1; D is undetermined. This CDR3 is built from 11 residues. Deletions cut 5 bases from V and 10 bases from J, with 9 bases between. Germline CDR1 reads SGHTA; CDR2 reads FQGNSA. CDR3 residues: CASSPNGEQFF. The CDR3 coding sequence is TGTGCCAGCAGCCCCAATGGAGAGCAGTTCTTC.

The rearrangement uses TRBV18 and TRBJ1-1; D is ambiguous. Trimming took off 3 bases at V and 2 bases at J, with 10 bases between the two ends. CDR3 length equals 14 residues. CDR1 KGHSH and CDR2 LQKENI come from the germline V gene. CDR3 coding DNA: TGTGCCAGCTCACCGCGGGAGATCAACACTGAAGCTTTCTTT. Its protein product is CASSPREINTEAFF.

The chain joins TRBV6-5 to TRBJ1-1, with a tentative D call TRBD1 (5 bases). V was shortened by 5 bases and J by 1 base, with 8 bases between the two germline ends. The CDR3 loop spans 13 amino acids. Germline V gene data show CDR1 as MNHEY and CDR2 as SVGAGI. CDR3 residues: CASSDGQNTEAFF. As DNA, the CDR3 is TGTGCCAGCAGTGACGGACAGAACACTGAAGCTTTCTTT.

Here the CDR3 DNA reads TGTGCCATCAGTGAGTCTACGCTGACAGGGTACGAGCAGTACTTC. This translates into CAISESTLTGYEQYF. The chain links TRBV10-3 to TRBJ2-7; the match to TRBD1 covers 7 bases. CDR1 and CDR2 from the germline V gene are ENHRY and SYGVKD. V was pared by 0 bases and J by 4 bases, with 6 bases of the junction left unmatched. The CDR3 is 15 amino acids.

J is TRBJ2-2 and V is TRBV7-6; 8 bases line up with TRBD1. This CDR3 has 14 amino acids. V shed 10 bases and J 3 bases; nucleotides not matched to a gene: 7. The V gene's germline CDR1 is SGHVS and CDR2 FNYEAQ. The CDR3 protein is CATLDRGDTGELFF. Here the CDR3 DNA reads TGTGCCACGCTCGACAGGGGTGACACCGGGGAGCTGTTTTTT.